This T cell receptor (beta chain) was recovered during a study of T cells in Graves' hyperthyroidism and ophthalmopathy. Study results and limitations: In validation, the model predicted ophthalmopathy. These predictions came a median about 6 months before onset. Using 13 V-J features, a model discriminated ophthalmopathy from stable hyperthyroidism.

Researchers took RNA transcripts and amplified the TCR beta CDR3 regions from them. The TCR CDR3 was amplified in a first-round RT-PCR using the HTBI primer set. A single record per CDR3 protein comes from TCRdb applying MiXCR to the multiplex PCR reads. Among hundreds of thousands of distinct CDR3 sequences, 45% were seen once, and the ten largest hold less than 8.5%. This clonotype was counted ten times or more. Its matching antigen is unknown. This CDR3 spans 10 amino acids. Looked up from germline, CDR1 is SNHLY and CDR2 is FYNNEI. V lost 11 bases and J lost 6, with 11 bases in between. This receptor was identified in an adult man with Graves' disease, either hyperthyroidism or ophthalmopathy (not recorded which). This sequence joins TRBV2 and TRBJ2-7, with D hard to call. The sequencing sample was made of peripheral blood or thyroid tissue (not recorded which). The CDR3 loop reads CACNGGEQYF. The DNA for the CDR3 is TGTGCCTGTAACGGTGGCGAGCAGTACTTC.